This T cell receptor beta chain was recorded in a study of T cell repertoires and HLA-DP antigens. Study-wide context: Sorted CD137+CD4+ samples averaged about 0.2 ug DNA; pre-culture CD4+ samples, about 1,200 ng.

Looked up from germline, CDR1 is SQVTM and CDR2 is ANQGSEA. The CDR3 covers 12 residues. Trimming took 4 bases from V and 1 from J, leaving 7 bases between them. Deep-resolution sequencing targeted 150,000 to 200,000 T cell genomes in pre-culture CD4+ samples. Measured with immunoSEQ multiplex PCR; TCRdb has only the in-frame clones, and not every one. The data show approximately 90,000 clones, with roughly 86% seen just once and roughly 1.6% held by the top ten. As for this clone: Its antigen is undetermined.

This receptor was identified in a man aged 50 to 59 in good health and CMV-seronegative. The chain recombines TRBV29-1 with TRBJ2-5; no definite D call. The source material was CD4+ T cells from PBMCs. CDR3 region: CSVAGAQETQYF. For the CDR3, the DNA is TGCAGCGTTGCTGGCGCCCAAGAGACCCAGTACTTC.